One sample yielded the 27 T cell receptor beta chains listed below, sequenced in a study of blood T cell repertoires in COVID-19. Data came from immunoSEQ multiplex PCR; TCRdb stores just in-frame clones and leaves some out. This sample has 160,000 or so clones, with 80% to 85% found just once. Sample: PBMCs or T cells enriched from blood (not recorded which). The receptors come from a woman aged 45-65 years who had recovered from COVID-19.

The chain has TRBV10-3 and TRBJ2-1; 13 nucleotides match TRBD2. Trimming at V came to 8 bases and at J to 4 bases, leaving 8 bases not matched to a gene. From germline, CDR1 is ENHRY and CDR2 SYGVKD. The CDR3 consists of 16 residues. The CDR3 DNA sequence: TGTGCCATCGGAACTAGCGGGGGGGCCATTTACAATGAGCAGTTCTTC. It translates to CAIGTSGGAIYNEQFF.

This clone was seen just once. This rearrangement joins TRBV6-5 to TRBJ1-4; unclear D gene. V lost 7 bases to trimming and J lost 12 bases, with 18 bases between them. The CDR3 extends over 13 amino acids. The germline gives CDR1 MNHEY, CDR2 SVGAGI. The CDR3 protein is CASTTHGEEELFF. In DNA form, the CDR3 reads TGTGCCAGCACAACCCATGGGGAGGAGGAACTGTTTTTT.

The V call is TRBV29-1, the J call TRBJ2-7, with 9 bases lining up with TRBD2. Germline values: CDR1 SQVTM, CDR2 ANQGSEA. V was pared by 1 base and J by 6 bases, with 10 bases of the junction left unmatched. The CDR3 is 15 amino acids. The CDR3 protein is CSVEVSGGRAAEQYF. CDR3 nucleotide sequence: TGCAGCGTTGAAGTTTCCGGCGGGAGGGCCGCCGAGCAGTACTTC.

The V and J genes are TRBV6-1 and TRBJ1-5, with TRBD1 matching over 7 bases. CDR3 size: 15 residues. CDR1 and CDR2 from the germline V gene are MNHNS and SASEGT. Trimming took 0 bases from V and 6 from J; bases not matched to a gene: 5. The CDR3 region is CASSEAYRGGQPQHF. In nucleotides, the CDR3 is TGTGCCAGCAGTGAAGCCTACAGGGGTGGTCAGCCCCAGCATTTT.

This sequence joins TRBV15 and TRBJ1-2; TRBD1 agrees at 7 bases. Unmatched junction bases numbered 7, after V lost 5 bases and J lost 7 bases. CDR3 length: 13 residues. The germline V gene encodes CDR1 LNHNV and CDR2 YYDKDF (reference sequence). The CDR3 DNA reads TGTGCCACCAGCGTAAGACAGGGTGGTGGCTACACCTTC. Protein: CATSVRQGGGYTF.

The chain recombines TRBV11-2 with TRBJ1-2; TRBD1 matches 8 bases. This CDR3 has 14 amino acids. Germline V CDR1 and CDR2: SGHAT, FQNNGV. V lost 3 bases to trimming and J lost 8 bases; unmatched junction nucleotides: 8. The CDR3 region is CASSLDQGANGYTF. CDR3 nucleotide sequence: TGTGCCAGCAGCTTGGATCAGGGGGCGAACGGCTACACCTTC.

The rearrangement links TRBV11-2 to TRBJ2-4; weak D call: TRBD1 (5 bases). This CDR3 region has 16 residues. V was pared by 5 bases and J by 3 bases, with 17 bases between. CDR1 SGHAT and CDR2 FQNNGV come from the germline V gene. CDR3 DNA: TGTGCCAGCAGCCCCCTGGGGCAGTTCGTCAAAAACATTCAGTACTTC. Translation gives CASSPLGQFVKNIQYF.

The chain combines TRBV3-1 (or the pseudogene TRBV3-2) with TRBJ2-1, with TRBD1 identical over 10 bases. The CDR3 length is 16 residues. Trimming took 2 bases from V and 5 from J; bases not matched to a gene: 6. Germline V gene lookup returns CDR1 LGHDT and CDR2 YNNKEL (reference sequence). The CDR3 DNA reads TGTGCCAGCAGCCAAACCGGGACAGGGGAGAACAATGAGCAGTTCTTC. As protein: CASSQTGTGENNEQFF.

The V and J genes are TRBV7-6 and TRBJ1-2, with D possibly being TRBD1 (6 bases). CDR3 length: 16 amino acids. V was pared by 0 bases and J by 2 bases, with 13 bases between. Germline lookup yields CDR1 SGHVS and CDR2 FNYEAQ. CDR3 sequence: CASSLAQDSRNYGYTF. The CDR3 region has the DNA TGTGCCAGCAGCTTAGCTCAGGACAGTCGCAACTATGGCTACACCTTC.

The CDR3 nucleotides are TGCGCCAGCAGAGAGACTCTAGCGGGAGCGCAAGATACGCAGTATTTT. Protein sequence: CASRETLAGAQDTQYF. The rearrangement joins TRBV5-1 to TRBJ2-3; 10 nucleotides match TRBD2. This CDR3 is 16 amino acids long. The germline CDR1 and CDR2 sequences are SGHRS and YFSETQ. With 5 bases clipped from V and 5 bases from J, the junction kept 11 bases outside the gene matches.

The rearrangement joins TRBV5-1 to TRBJ1-6; no clear D. This CDR3 is 14 amino acids long. In germline, CDR1 is SGHRS, CDR2 YFSETQ. Trimming removed 0 bases from V and 8 bases from J, with 9 bases in between. CDR3 sequence: CASSLGTGDSPLHF. The CDR3 nucleotides are TGCGCCAGCAGCTTGGGGACGGGAGATTCACCCCTCCACTTT.

This clone was observed a handful of times. This chain connects TRBV19 to TRBJ2-7; weak D call: TRBD1 (6 bases). This CDR3 comprises 17 residues. Germline assignment: CDR1 LNHDA and CDR2 SQIVND (reference sequence). The germline V and J ends were trimmed by 5 bases and 2 bases, with 22 bases remaining between them. CDR3 in DNA: TGTGCCAGTAGTCCTTCCGGGACACTCGTCGAAACCTACGAGCAGTACTTC. It yields the protein CASSPSGTLVETYEQYF.

The J gene is TRBJ1-1, the V gene TRBV10-3; 7 positions agree with TRBD1. The CDR3 consists of 15 residues. Per the germline V gene, CDR1 is ENHRY and CDR2 is SYGVKD. V was clipped by 6 bases and J by 4 bases; unmatched bases: 11. The CDR3 region is CAISPETGMGTEAFF. Here the CDR3 DNA reads TGTGCCATCAGCCCGGAGACAGGGATGGGCACTGAAGCTTTCTTT.

The V and J genes are TRBV24-1 and TRBJ1-2; possible D gene TRBD1, 5 bases. V was cut by 2 bases and J by 7 bases, with 10 bases left in between. The CDR3 spans 13 residues. From germline, CDR1 is KGHDR and CDR2 SFDVKD. CDR3 coding DNA: TGTGCCACCAGTGATTCAGGGCAGTCTGGCTACACCTTC. This translates into CATSDSGQSGYTF.

This clone has a handful of counts. This chain joins TRBV5-1 and TRBJ1-2; 8 nucleotides align to TRBD1. From germline, CDR1 is SGHRS and CDR2 YFSETQ. The CDR3 covers 13 residues. V was clipped by 3 bases and J by 8 bases; unmatched bases: 6. CDR3 sequence: CASSYDRGQGYTF. The CDR3 DNA follows: TGCGCCAGCAGCTACGACAGGGGTCAGGGCTACACCTTC. The entire variable domain, with the rest obtained from reference TRBV5-1 and TRBJ1-2, is as follows: KAGVTQTPRYLIKTRGQQVTLSCSPISGHRSVSWYQQTPGQGLQFLFEYFSETQRNKGNFPGRFSGRQFSNSRSEMNVSTLELGDSALYLCASSYDRGQGYTFGSGTRLTVV.

The genes are TRBV5-1 and TRBJ2-1, with 12 nucleotides matching TRBD2. The CDR3 spans 16 residues. Germline CDR1 is SGHRS and CDR2 is YFSETQ. The V and J ends lost 0 bases and 7 bases, in that order; junction bases with no gene match: 5. CDR3: CASSLAVLAGGNEQFF. CDR3 in DNA: TGCGCCAGCAGCTTGGCCGTACTAGCGGGAGGTAATGAGCAGTTCTTC.

This chain uses TRBV9 with TRBJ2-7, with TRBD1 matching over 10 bases. Germline trimming cut 4 bases from V and 4 bases from J; bases unmatched to any gene: 8. The V gene's germline CDR1 is SGDLS and CDR2 YYNGEE. The CDR3 is made up of 15 amino acids. The CDR3 loop is CASSQSTGGFYEQYF. The CDR3 DNA sequence: TGTGCCAGCAGCCAATCGACAGGGGGCTTTTACGAGCAGTACTTC.

V and J are TRBV11-3 and TRBJ2-5; TRBD2 agrees at 8 bases. From germline, CDR1 is SGHNT and CDR2 YENEEA. The CDR3 has 13 amino acids. V was pared by 5 bases and J by 7 bases, with 6 bases of the junction left unmatched. The CDR3: CASSGSGSWTQYF. CDR3 DNA sequence: TGTGCCAGCAGCGGCAGCGGGAGTTGGACCCAGTACTTC.

This chain uses TRBV7-8 with TRBJ1-1; D not certain. The CDR3 length is 14 residues. Trimming shortened V by 4 bases and J by 4 bases, and 13 bases separated the two germline ends. CDR1 and CDR2 (germline): SGHVS, FQNEAQ. The chain's CDR3 is CASSSRPGGTEAFF. As DNA, the CDR3 is TGTGCCAGCAGCTCCCGGCCGGGAGGCACTGAAGCTTTCTTT.

The chain uses TRBV2 and TRBJ1-5; 12 bases map to TRBD1. The CDR3 covers 15 residues. CDR1 SNHLY and CDR2 FYNNEI come from the germline V gene. Trimming cost V 6 bases and J 5 bases; bases outside gene matches: 5. Written as DNA, the CDR3 is TGTGCCAGCAGGGGACAGGGGGCAGGCGATCAGCCCCAGCATTTT. This translates into CASRGQGAGDQPQHF.

This chain links TRBV7-2 with TRBJ1-1; a weak D match, TRBD1 (5 bases). V was pared by 2 bases and J by 3 bases, with 13 bases between. The CDR3 is 15 amino acids. Germline CDR1 and CDR2: SGHTA and FQGNSA. CDR3 coding DNA: TGTGCCAGCAGCTTATACTGGTGGGGGGACACTGAAGCTTTCTTT. The encoded protein is CASSLYWWGDTEAFF.

In this sample, this clone turned up once. The V gene is TRBV11-3, the J gene TRBJ1-1; D is unclear. Germline CDR1 SGHNT, CDR2 YENEEA. The CDR3 runs 15 residues. Trimming removed 2 bases from V and 0 bases from J, with 10 bases in between. The CDR3 sequence: CASSLNQALNTEAFF. In DNA form, the CDR3 reads TGTGCCAGCAGCTTAAATCAGGCCCTGAACACTGAAGCTTTCTTT.

This clone showed up just a few times. V is TRBV19 and J is TRBJ1-3; a possible D gene is TRBD1 (6 bases). Trimming pared 10 bases from V and 3 bases from J, leaving 22 bases between. The germline CDR1 and CDR2 sequences are LNHDA and SQIVND (reference sequence). This CDR3 contains 16 residues. In DNA, the CDR3 is TGTGCCACCGGGGGGGCGGGAAGAAGAAGTGGAAACACCATATATTTT. As protein: CATGGAGRRSGNTIYF.

V usage is TRBV6-2 or TRBV6-3 and J usage is TRBJ1-1; possibly TRBD1 for D (5 bases). V lost 2 bases and J lost 1, with 8 bases in between. The CDR3 sequence is 14 residues long. The germline V gene has CDR1 MNHEY and CDR2 SVGEGT. CDR3: CASSYTTANTEAFF. The CDR3 DNA reads TGTGCCAGCAGTTACACGACAGCGAACACTGAAGCTTTCTTT.

In DNA form, the CDR3 reads TGTGCCAGCAGTTTTACGGGGTTCCAGCCCCAGCATTTT. This gives the protein CASSFTGFQPQHF. The V and J genes are TRBV27 and TRBJ1-5; D gene ambiguous. CDR3 length equals 13 residues. Per the germline V gene, CDR1 is MNHEY and CDR2 is SMNVEV (reference sequence). The ends were cut back, 3 bases at V and 7 bases at J, with 10 bases in the middle.

CDR3 coding DNA: TGTGCCAGCAGCTTGTGGGGACAGGGAAACACCGGGGAGCTGTTTTTT. Translating gives CASSLWGQGNTGELFF. The V call is TRBV5-6, the J call TRBJ2-2; 9 bases match TRBD1. The V gene's germline CDR1 is SGHDT and CDR2 YYEEEE. Unmatched junction bases numbered 3, after V lost 1 base and J lost 2 bases. CDR3 length: 16 residues.

The genes are TRBV3-1 (or the pseudogene TRBV3-2) and TRBJ2-3, with D possibly matching TRBD2 (6 bases). This CDR3 comprises 13 residues. The germline CDR1 and CDR2 sequences are LGHDT and YNNKEL (reference sequence). V was cut by 7 bases and J by 6 bases, with 14 bases left in between. In nucleotides, the CDR3 is TGTGCCAGCACCCAGGAGGGAGTTGATACGCAGTATTTT. This translates into CASTQEGVDTQYF.